This TCR beta chain came from a study of blood T cell repertoires in COVID-19. Generated by immunoSEQ multiplex PCR, the TCRdb table keeps only in-frame clones and is missing some. The table includes around 310,000 clones, over 75% detected once. A few counts support this clone. The length of the CDR3 is 14 residues. V dropped 4 bases and J dropped 8; count of bases not matched to a gene: 8. The germline gives CDR1 SGHTA, CDR2 FQGNSA. This clonotype was sampled from a woman aged 40 to 49 who had recovered from COVID-19. The sample was PBMCs or T cells enriched from blood (not recorded which). The genes are TRBV7-2 and TRBJ1-2, with TRBD1 identical over 9 bases. The DNA of the CDR3 is TGTGCCAGCAGCTCCCCGACAGGGGGGAAGGGCTACACCTTC. Protein sequence: CASSSPTGGKGYTF.